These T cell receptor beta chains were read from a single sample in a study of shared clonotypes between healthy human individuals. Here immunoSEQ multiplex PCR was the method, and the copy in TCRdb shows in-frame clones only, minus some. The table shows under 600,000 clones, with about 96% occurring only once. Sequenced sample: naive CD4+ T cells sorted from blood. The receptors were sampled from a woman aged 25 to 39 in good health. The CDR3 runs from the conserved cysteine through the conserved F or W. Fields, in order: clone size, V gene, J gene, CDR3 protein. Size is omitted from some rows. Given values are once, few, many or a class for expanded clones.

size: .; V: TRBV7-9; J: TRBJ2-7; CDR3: CASSWNGTVLVPYEQYF
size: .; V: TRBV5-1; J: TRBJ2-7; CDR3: CASSFPGRTHGEQYF
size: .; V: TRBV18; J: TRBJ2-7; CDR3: CASSQGEQGFYEQYF
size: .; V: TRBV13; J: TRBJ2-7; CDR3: CASSSMGGQGSTYEQYF
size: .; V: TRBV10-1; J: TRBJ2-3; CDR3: CASSDPGAGTDTQYF
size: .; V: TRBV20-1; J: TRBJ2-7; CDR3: CSANYAYEQYF
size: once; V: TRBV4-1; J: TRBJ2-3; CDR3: CASSRYLNGGPTDTQYF
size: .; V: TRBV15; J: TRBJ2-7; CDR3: CATSRDSGSSYEQYF
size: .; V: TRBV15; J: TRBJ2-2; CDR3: CATSREPGRREPGELFF
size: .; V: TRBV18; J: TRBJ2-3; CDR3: CASSPHPQDTQYF
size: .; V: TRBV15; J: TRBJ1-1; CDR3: CATSTRDSMNTEAFF
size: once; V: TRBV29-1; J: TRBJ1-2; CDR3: CSAEGDNYGYTF
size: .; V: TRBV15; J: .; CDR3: CATSRGIEPTYEQYF
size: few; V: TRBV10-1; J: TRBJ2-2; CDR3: CASSAGSPGELFF
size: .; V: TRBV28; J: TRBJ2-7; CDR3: CASSLFREGLEQYF
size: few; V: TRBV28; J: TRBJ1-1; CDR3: CASSFMDTTEAFF
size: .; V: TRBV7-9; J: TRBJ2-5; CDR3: CASSRRLGGKETQYF
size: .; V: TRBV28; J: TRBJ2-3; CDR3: CASIPSGSSTDTQYF
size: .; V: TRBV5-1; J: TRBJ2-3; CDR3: CASSTGARDTQYF
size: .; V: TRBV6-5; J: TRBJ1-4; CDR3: CASSLRGGANEKLFF
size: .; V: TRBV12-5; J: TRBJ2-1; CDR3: CASGTSGGDEQFF
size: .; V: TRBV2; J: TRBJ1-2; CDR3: CASSEEGTYGYTF
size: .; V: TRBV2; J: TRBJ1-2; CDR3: CASNRARDRVMLNYGYTF
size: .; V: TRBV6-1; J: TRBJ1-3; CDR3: CASSSDSRTIYF
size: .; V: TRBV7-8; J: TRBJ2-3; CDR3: CASSLSGSETDTQYF
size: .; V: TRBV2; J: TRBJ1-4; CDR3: CASSEFEGRELFF
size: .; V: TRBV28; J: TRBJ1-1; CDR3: CASSPSRDSLLNTEAFF
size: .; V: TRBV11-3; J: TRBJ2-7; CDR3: CASSTGQGYEQYF
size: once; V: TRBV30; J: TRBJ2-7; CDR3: CAWSANHEQYF